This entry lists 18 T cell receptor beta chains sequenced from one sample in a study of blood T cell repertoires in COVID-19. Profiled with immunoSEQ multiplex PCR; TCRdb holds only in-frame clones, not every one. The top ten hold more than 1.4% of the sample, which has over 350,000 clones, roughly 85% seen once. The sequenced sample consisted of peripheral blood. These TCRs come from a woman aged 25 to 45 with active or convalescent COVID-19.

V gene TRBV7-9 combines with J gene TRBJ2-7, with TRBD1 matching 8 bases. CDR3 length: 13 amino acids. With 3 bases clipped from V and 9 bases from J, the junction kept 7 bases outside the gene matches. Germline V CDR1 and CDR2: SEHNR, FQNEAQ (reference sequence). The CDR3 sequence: CASSFPGQVLQYF. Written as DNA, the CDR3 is TGTGCCAGCAGCTTTCCGGGACAGGTCCTGCAGTACTTC.

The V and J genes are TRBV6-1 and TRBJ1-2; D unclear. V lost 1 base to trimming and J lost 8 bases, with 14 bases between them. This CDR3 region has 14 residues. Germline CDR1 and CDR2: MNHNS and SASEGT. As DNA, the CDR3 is TGTGCCAGCAGTGAAGACCAACTAACTTTAGGCTACACCTTC. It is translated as CASSEDQLTLGYTF.

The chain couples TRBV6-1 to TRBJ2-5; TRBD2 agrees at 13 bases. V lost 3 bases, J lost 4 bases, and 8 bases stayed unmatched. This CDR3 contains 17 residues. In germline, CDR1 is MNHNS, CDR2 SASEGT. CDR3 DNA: TGTGCCAGCAGTGACGTACTAGCGGGAGGGCCGGTAGAGACCCAGTACTTC. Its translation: CASSDVLAGGPVETQYF.

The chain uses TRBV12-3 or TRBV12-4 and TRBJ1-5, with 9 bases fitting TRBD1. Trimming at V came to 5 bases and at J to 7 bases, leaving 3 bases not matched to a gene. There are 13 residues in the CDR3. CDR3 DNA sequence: TGTGCCAGCAGTACAGGGGGCGGACAGCCCCAGCATTTT. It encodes CASSTGGGQPQHF.

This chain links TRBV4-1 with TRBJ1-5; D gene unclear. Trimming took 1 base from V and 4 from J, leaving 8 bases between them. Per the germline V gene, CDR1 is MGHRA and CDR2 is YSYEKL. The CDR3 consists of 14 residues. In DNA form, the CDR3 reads TGCGCCAGCAGCCAAGTAACGGGGAATCAGCCCCAGCATTTT. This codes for CASSQVTGNQPQHF.

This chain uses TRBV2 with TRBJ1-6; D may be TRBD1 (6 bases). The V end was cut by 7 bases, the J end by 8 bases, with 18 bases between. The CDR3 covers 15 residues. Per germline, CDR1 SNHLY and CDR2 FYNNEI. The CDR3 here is CASKGARGWDSPLHF. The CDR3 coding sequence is TGTGCCAGCAAAGGGGCGAGGGGGTGGGATTCACCCCTCCACTTT.

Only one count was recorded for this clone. The CDR3 protein is CASSQDSGSSYNEQFF. CDR3 DNA sequence: TGTGCCAGCAGCCAAGATAGCGGGAGCTCCTACAATGAGCAGTTCTTC. The chain is built from TRBV14 and TRBJ2-1; 9 bases are shared with TRBD2. CDR3 size: 16 residues. Per the germline V gene, CDR1 is SGHDN and CDR2 is FVKESK. Trimming at V came to 0 bases and at J to 0 bases, leaving 0 bases not matched to a gene. Looking up the rest from reference TRBV14 and TRBJ2-1 gives the full variable domain: EAGVTQFPSHSVIEKGQTVTLRCDPISGHDNLYWYRRVMGKEIKFLLHFVKESKQDESGMPNNRFLAERTGGTYSTLKVQPAELEDSGVYFCASSQDSGSSYNEQFFGPGTRLTVL.

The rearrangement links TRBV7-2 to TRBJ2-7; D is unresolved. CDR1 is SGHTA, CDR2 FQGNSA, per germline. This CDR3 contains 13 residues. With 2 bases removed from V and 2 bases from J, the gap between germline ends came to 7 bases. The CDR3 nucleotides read TGTGCCAGCAGCTTACTTCAGACCTACGAGCAGTACTTC. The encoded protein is CASSLLQTYEQYF.

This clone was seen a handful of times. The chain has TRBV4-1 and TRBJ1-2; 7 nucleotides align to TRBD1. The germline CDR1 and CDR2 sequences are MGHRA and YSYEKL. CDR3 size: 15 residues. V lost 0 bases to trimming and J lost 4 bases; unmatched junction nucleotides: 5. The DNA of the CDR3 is TGCGCCAGCAGCCAAGATCGGACAGGAACCTATGGCTACACCTTC. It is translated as CASSQDRTGTYGYTF.

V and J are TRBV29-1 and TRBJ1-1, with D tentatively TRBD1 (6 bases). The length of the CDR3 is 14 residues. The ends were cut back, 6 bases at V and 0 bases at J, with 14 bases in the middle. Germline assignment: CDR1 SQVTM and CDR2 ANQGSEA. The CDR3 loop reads CSVTLDRLNTEAFF. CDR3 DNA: TGCAGCGTCACCTTGGACAGATTGAACACTGAAGCTTTCTTT. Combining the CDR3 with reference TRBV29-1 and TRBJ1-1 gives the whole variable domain SAVISQKPSRDICQRGTSLTIQCQVDSQVTMMFWYRQQPGQSLTLIATANQGSEATYESGFVIDKFPISRPNLTFSTLTVSNMSPEDSSIYLCSVTLDRLNTEAFFGQGTRLTVV.

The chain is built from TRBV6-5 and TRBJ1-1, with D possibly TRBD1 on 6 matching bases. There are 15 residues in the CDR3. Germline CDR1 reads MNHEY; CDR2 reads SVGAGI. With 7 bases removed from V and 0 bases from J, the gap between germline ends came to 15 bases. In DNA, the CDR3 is TGTGCCAGCACCGTCGGGGGGGGCATGAACACTGAAGCTTTCTTT. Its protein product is CASTVGGGMNTEAFF.

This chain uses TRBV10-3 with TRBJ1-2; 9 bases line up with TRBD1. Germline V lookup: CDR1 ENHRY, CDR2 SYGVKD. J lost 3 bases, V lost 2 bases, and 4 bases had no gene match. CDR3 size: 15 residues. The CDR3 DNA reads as TGTGCCATCAGTGAGAGACAGGGGGTCTACTATGGCTACACCTTC. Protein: CAISERQGVYYGYTF.

CDR3 bases: TGTGCCAGCAGAGTACAGGGGGACACCGGGGAGCTGTTTTTT. Residues: CASRVQGDTGELFF. V and J are TRBV2 and TRBJ2-2; 8 nucleotides line up with TRBD1. There are 14 residues in the CDR3. The trim removed 6 bases at V and 3 bases at J, leaving 3 bases unmatched. From germline, CDR1 is SNHLY and CDR2 FYNNEI.

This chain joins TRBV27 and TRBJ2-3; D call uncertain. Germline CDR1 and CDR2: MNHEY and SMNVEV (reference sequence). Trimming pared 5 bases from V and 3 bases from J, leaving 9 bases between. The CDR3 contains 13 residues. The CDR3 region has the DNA TGTGCCAGCAGTCCTTATTTAACAGATACGCAGTATTTT. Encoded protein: CASSPYLTDTQYF.

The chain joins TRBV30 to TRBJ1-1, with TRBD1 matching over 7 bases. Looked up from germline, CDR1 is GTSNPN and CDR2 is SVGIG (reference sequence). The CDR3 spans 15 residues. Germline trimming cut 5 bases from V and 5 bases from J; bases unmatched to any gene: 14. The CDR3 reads CAWGHRGRRGTEAFF. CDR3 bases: TGTGCCTGGGGACACAGGGGTAGGAGGGGGACTGAAGCTTTCTTT.

The CDR3 loop is CASTQGSLPVDTQYF. Here the CDR3 DNA reads TGTGCCAGCACTCAAGGGAGCCTCCCGGTGGATACGCAGTATTTT. The rearrangement links TRBV6-5 to TRBJ2-3; D is possibly TRBD2 (5 bases). This CDR3 comprises 15 residues. With 7 bases removed from V and 6 bases from J, the gap between germline ends came to 20 bases. Germline V CDR1 and CDR2: MNHEY, SVGAGI.

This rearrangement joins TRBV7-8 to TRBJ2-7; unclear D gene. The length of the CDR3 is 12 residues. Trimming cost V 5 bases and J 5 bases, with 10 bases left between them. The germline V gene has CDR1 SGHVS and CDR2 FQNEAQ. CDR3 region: CASSRSMDEQYF. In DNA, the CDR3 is TGTGCCAGCAGCCGTAGCATGGACGAGCAGTACTTC.

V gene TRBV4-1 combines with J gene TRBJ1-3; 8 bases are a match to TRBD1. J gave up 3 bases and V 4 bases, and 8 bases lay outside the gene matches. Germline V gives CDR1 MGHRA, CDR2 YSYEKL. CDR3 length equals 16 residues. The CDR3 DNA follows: TGCGCCAGCAGCCCGACGGACAGGGATGGTGGAAACACCATATATTTT. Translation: CASSPTDRDGGNTIYF.